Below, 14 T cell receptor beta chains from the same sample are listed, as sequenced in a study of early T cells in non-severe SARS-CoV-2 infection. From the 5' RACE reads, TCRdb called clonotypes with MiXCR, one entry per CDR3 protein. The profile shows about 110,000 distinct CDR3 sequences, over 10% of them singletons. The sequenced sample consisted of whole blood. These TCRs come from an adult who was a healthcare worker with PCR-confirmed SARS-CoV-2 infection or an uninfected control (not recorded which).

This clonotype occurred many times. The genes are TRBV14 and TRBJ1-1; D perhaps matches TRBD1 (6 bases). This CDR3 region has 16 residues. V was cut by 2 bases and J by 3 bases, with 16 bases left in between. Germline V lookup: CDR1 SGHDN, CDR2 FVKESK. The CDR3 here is CASSQFIRGHYTEAFF. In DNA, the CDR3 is TGTGCCAGCAGCCAATTTATCAGGGGCCACTACACTGAAGCTTTCTTT.

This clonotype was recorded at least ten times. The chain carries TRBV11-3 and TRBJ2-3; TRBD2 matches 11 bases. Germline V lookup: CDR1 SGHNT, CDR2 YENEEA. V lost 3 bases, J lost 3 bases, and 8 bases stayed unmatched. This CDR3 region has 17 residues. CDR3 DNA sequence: TGTGCCAGCAGCTTCGCGGGACTAGCGGTGAAGACAGATACGCAGTATTTT. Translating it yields CASSFAGLAVKTDTQYF.

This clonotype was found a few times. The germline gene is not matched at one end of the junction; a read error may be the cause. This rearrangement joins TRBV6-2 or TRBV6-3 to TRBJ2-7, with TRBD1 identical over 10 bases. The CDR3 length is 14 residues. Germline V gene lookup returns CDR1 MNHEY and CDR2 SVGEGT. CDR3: CASRGQGRSHEQYF. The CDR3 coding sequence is TGTGCCAGCAGGGGACAGGGGCGCTCCCACGAGCAGTACTTC.

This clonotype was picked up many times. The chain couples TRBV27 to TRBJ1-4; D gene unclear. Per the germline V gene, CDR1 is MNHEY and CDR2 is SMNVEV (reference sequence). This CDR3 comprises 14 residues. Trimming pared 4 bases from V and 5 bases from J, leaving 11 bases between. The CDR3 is CASSWGGGNEKLFF. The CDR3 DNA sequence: TGTGCCAGCAGTTGGGGTGGCGGGAATGAAAAACTGTTTTTT.

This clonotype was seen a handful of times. The CDR3 protein is CATSDLTSGYTF. In DNA, the CDR3 is TGTGCCACCAGTGATTTGACGTCTGGCTACACCTTC. The V call is TRBV24-1, the J call TRBJ1-2; D is undetermined. CDR1 is KGHDR and CDR2 is SFDVKD in the germline V gene. Trimming removed 0 bases at V and 7 bases at J, with 5 bases between. The length of the CDR3 is 12 residues.

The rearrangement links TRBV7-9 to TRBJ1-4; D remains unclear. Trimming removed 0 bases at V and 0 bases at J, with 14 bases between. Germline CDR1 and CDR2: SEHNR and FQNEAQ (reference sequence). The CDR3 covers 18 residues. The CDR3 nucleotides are TGTGCCAGCAGCTTAGCCCAGGCGAGGACTGCAACTAATGAAAAACTGTTTTTT. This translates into CASSLAQARTATNEKLFF.

The chain's CDR3 is CASSTWGAQETQYF. The CDR3 DNA is TGTGCCAGTAGTACGTGGGGGGCCCAAGAGACCCAGTACTTC. V is TRBV19 and J is TRBJ2-5; D possibly uses TRBD1 or TRBD2 (6 bases each). This CDR3 region has 14 residues. Germline assignment: CDR1 LNHDA and CDR2 SQIVND (reference sequence). V was pared by 4 bases and J by 1 base, with 10 bases between.

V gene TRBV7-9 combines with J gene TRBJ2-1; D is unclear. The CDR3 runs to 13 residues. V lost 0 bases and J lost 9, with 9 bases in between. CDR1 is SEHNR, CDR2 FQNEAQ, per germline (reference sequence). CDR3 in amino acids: CASSLASEREQFF. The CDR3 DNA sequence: TGTGCCAGCAGCTTAGCGTCAGAGCGTGAGCAGTTCTTC.

CDR3 in amino acids: CSSYEGRAGNEQFF. The CDR3 nucleotides are TGCAGCTCCTATGAGGGGCGGGCCGGCAATGAGCAGTTCTTC. V gene TRBV29-1 combines with J gene TRBJ2-1, with D perhaps given as TRBD1 or TRBD2 (5 bases each). Trimming left V 8 bases short and J 6 bases short, with 20 bases between. This CDR3 contains 14 residues. Germline V gene lookup returns CDR1 SQVTM and CDR2 ANQGSEA.

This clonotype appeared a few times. In DNA, the CDR3 is TGTGCCAGCAGCCTCCACCCCCCCGAAGCTTTCTTT. Translated: CASSLHPPEAFF. The genes are TRBV14 and TRBJ1-1, with unresolved D. CDR1 is SGHDN, CDR2 FVKESK, per germline. CDR3 length equals 12 residues. The V gene lost 4 bases and the J gene lost 8 bases, with 11 bases spanning the gap. Full variable domain (rest looked up from reference TRBV14 and TRBJ1-1): EAGVTQFPSHSVIEKGQTVTLRCDPISGHDNLYWYRRVMGKEIKFLLHFVKESKQDESGMPNNRFLAERTGGTYSTLKVQPAELEDSGVYFCASSLHPPEAFFGQGTRLTVV.

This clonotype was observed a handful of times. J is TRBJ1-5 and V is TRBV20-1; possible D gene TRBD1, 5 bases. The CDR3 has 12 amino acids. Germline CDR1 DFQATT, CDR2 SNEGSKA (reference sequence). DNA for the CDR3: TGCAGGGTGGGACGAGGAGGCCAGCCCCAGCATTTT. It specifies CRVGRGGQPQHF.

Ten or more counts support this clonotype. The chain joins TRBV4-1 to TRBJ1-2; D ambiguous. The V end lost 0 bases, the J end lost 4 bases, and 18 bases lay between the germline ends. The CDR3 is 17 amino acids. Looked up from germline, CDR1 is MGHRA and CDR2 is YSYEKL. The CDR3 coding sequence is TGCGCCAGCAGCCAAGAATTGCCGGGCTCCTGGCCCTATGGCTACACCTTC. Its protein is CASSQELPGSWPYGYTF.

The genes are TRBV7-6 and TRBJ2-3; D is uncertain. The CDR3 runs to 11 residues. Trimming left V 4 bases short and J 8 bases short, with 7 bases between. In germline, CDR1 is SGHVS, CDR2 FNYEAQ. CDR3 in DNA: TGTGCCAGCAGCTACACCGCTACGCAGTATTTT. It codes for CASSYTATQYF.

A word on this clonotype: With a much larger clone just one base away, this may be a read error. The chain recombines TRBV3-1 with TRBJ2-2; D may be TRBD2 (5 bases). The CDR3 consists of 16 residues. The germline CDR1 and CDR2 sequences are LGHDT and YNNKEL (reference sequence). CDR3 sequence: CASSQGVTDKAGELLF. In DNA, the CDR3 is TGTGCCAGCAGCCAAGGGGTGACCGATAAGGCCGGGGAGCTGCTTTTT.